This entry is about one TCR beta chain. The source of the sample is a study of T cell changes during pregnancy in multiple sclerosis. Germline assignment: CDR1 MNHEY and CDR2 SMNVEV (reference sequence). CDR3 size: 15 residues. The trim removed 6 bases at V and 0 bases at J, leaving 5 bases unmatched. Some clones are missing from TCRdb's copy, which holds only in-frame ones; the method was immunoSEQ multiplex PCR. The table lists about 83,000 clones, about 89% of them singletons. V and J are TRBV27 and TRBJ2-1, with 7 bases identical to TRBD1. The TCR comes from a female donor in good health, serving as a control in a pregnancy study. Some clones in this sample may be carry-over from other donors' samples. Material: PBMCs, obtained in the first trimester of pregnancy. In DNA, the CDR3 is TGTGCCAGCAGCGAGGGGACAGACTCCTACAATGAGCAGTTCTTC. It codes for CASSEGTDSYNEQFF.